This T cell receptor beta chain was sequenced for a study of CD8 T cells in Susac syndrome. Germline V CDR1 and CDR2: MDHEN, SYDVKM. The V end lost 4 bases, the J end lost 8 bases, and 11 bases lay between the germline ends. There are 13 residues in the CDR3. Random-hexamer reverse transcription was applied to about 0.5 to 1 ug RNA. By means of immunoSEQ multiplex PCR, TCR beta CDR3 spanning 54 Vbeta and 13 Jbeta underwent amplification. TCRdb recomputed calls from the immunoSEQ multiplex PCR reads with MiXCR, one row per CDR3 protein. The sample holds tens of thousands of distinct CDR3 sequences, 96% seen once. TEMRA cells were enriched by FACS, and CD4+ and CD8+ T cells were negatively isolated.

This clonotype was sampled from a human donor with multiple sclerosis. Sequencing input: CD4+ T cells from PBMCs. The rearrangement links TRBV28 to TRBJ1-4; possible D gene TRBD1, 5 bases. This CDR3 is CASSWGGVEKLFF. Here the CDR3 DNA reads TGTGCCAGCAGTTGGGGGGGAGTCGAAAAACTGTTTTTT.